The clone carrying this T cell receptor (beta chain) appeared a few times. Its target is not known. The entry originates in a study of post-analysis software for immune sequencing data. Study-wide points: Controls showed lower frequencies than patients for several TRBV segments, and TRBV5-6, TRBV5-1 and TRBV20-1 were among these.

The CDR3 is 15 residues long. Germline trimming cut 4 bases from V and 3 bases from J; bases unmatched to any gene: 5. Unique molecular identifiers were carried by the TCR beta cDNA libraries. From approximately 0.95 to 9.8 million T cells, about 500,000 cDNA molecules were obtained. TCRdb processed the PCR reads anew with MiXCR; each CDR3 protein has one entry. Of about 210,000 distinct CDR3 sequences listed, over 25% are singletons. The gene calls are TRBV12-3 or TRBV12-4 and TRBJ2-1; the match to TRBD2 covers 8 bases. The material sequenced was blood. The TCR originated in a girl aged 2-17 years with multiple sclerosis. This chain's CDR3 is CASSWGLGVYNEQFF. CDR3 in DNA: TGTGCCAGCAGTTGGGGACTAGGGGTCTACAATGAGCAGTTCTTC.